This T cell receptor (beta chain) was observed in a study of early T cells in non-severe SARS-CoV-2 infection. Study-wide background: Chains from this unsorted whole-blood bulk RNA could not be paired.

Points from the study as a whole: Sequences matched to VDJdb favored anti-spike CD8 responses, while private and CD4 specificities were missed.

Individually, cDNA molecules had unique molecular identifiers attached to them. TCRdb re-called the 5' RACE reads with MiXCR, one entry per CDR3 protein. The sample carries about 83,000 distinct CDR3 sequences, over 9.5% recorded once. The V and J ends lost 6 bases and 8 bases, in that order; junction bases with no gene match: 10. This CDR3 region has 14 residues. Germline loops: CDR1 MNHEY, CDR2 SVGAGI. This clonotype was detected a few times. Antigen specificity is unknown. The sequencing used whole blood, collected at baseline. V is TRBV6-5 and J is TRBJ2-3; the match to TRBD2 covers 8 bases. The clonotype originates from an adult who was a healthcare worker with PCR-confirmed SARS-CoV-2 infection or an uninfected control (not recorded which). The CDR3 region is CASSIRPREGTQYF. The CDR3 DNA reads TGTGCCAGCAGCATCAGGCCCCGGGAGGGTACGCAGTATTTT.